This TCR beta chain was obtained from a study of blood T cell repertoires in COVID-19. This CDR3 contains 14 residues. Germline assignment: CDR1 SNHLY and CDR2 FYNNEI. Deletions cut 7 bases from V and 0 bases from J, with 13 bases between. The repertoire was sequenced with immunoSEQ multiplex PCR; TCRdb's copy has only in-frame clones and lacks some. The data hold around 71,000 clones, with roughly 83% observed a single time. The sequence was obtained from a man between 65 and 85 years old with acute or convalescent COVID-19. The sample comprised peripheral blood. This chain uses TRBV2 with TRBJ2-7; D is perhaps TRBD2 (6 bases). CDR3 sequence (DNA): TGTGCCAGCACCCCGTGGGGGGACTCCTACGAGCAGTACTTC. Translating gives CASTPWGDSYEQYF.